The 14 T cell receptor beta chains below come from one sample, sequenced in a study of T-cell memory formation after mild COVID-19. A single record per CDR3 protein comes from TCRdb applying MiXCR to the 5' RACE reads. In the table there are 75,000 to 90,000 distinct CDR3 sequences, 14% of which are singletons. The sample was PBMCs or a T cell subset sorted from them (not recorded which). The receptors come from an adult woman who had mild COVID-19 (a few samples of this study predate the infection). Cell type and time point are not known.

This clonotype was recorded a few times. V gene TRBV5-6 combines with J gene TRBJ2-7; the D gene is possibly TRBD1 (6 bases). This CDR3 spans 14 amino acids. Trimming removed 2 bases at V and 3 bases at J, with 12 bases between. Germline CDR1 is SGHDT and CDR2 is YYEEEE. The CDR3: CASSLQGKLYEQYF. The CDR3 DNA reads as TGTGCCAGCAGCTTACAGGGAAAGCTCTACGAGCAGTACTTC.

This chain links TRBV5-1 with TRBJ2-1; D may be TRBD1 (5 bases). The CDR3 runs to 15 residues. Germline lookup yields CDR1 SGHRS and CDR2 YFSETQ. V was shortened by 4 bases and J by 2 bases, with 13 bases between the two germline ends. CDR3 residues: CASSPLQGAYNEQFF. CDR3 DNA sequence: TGCGCCAGCAGCCCCCTGCAGGGTGCCTACAATGAGCAGTTCTTC.

V gene TRBV4-3 combines with J gene TRBJ2-6; 14 positions agree with TRBD2. CDR1 and CDR2 (germline): LGHNA, YSLEER. J gave up 7 bases and V 5 bases, and 7 bases lay outside the gene matches. CDR3 length: 17 amino acids. In DNA, the CDR3 is TGCGCCAGCAGCGACGGACTAGCGGGAGGTCGAGCCAACGTCCTGACTTTC. This translates into CASSDGLAGGRANVLTF.

The table lists this clonotype with a few counts. The chain has TRBV27 and TRBJ2-2, with TRBD2 matching over 12 bases. J gave up 0 bases and V 4 bases, and 3 bases lay outside the gene matches. CDR3 length: 17 residues. CDR1 MNHEY and CDR2 SMNVEV come from the germline V gene (reference sequence). CDR3 residues: CASSYWTSGANTGELFF. The CDR3 DNA reads as TGTGCCAGCAGTTATTGGACTAGCGGGGCGAACACCGGGGAGCTGTTTTTT.

This clonotype was counted between two and nine times. CDR3 residues: CASTRGQISTDTQYF. Written as DNA, the CDR3 is TGTGCCAGCACCCGAGGACAGATTAGCACAGATACGCAGTATTTT. This chain uses TRBV2 with TRBJ2-3, with D possibly TRBD1 on 6 matching bases. The V and J ends lost 7 bases and 0 bases respectively, with 14 bases between them. This CDR3 spans 15 amino acids. Germline assignment: CDR1 SNHLY and CDR2 FYNNEI.

This clonotype was detected ten times or more. The chain couples TRBV7-9 to TRBJ2-7, with D unclear. CDR3 length equals 13 residues. Germline-derived CDR1 and CDR2 are SEHNR and FQNEAQ (reference sequence). Trimming stripped 5 bases from V and 1 base from J, with 9 bases between. This CDR3 is CASSITTSYEQYF. CDR3 nucleotide sequence: TGTGCCAGCAGCATTACAACGTCCTACGAGCAGTACTTC.

This clonotype was seen a handful of times. V and J are TRBV5-1 and TRBJ2-7, with TRBD2 matching 16 bases. This CDR3 is 16 amino acids long. CDR1 is SGHRS, CDR2 YFSETQ, per germline. V lost 4 bases to trimming and J lost 4 bases; unmatched junction nucleotides: 5. Written as DNA, the CDR3 is TGCGCCAGCAGCAGTGAGGGACTAGCGGGAGGGTACGAGCAGTACTTC. As protein: CASSSEGLAGGYEQYF.

V and J are TRBV4-1 and TRBJ2-3; 9 bases are shared with TRBD2. V trimming: 4 bases; J trimming: 3 bases; junction bases outside the gene matches: 8. The CDR3 covers 16 residues. Germline CDR1 is MGHRA and CDR2 is YSYEKL. In DNA form, the CDR3 reads TGCGCCAGCAGCCCTTATAGCGGGAGTATGACAGATACGCAGTATTTT. Residues: CASSPYSGSMTDTQYF.

This clonotype occurred a few times. The chain recombines TRBV27 with TRBJ2-4; D not certain. With 5 bases removed from V and 7 bases from J, the gap between germline ends came to 6 bases. The CDR3 is made up of 11 amino acids. Germline assignment: CDR1 MNHEY and CDR2 SMNVEV (reference sequence). CDR3 coding DNA: TGTGCCAGCAGTGACTGGAACATTCAGTACTTC. This translates into CASSDWNIQYF.

This clonotype was recorded a few times. This chain links TRBV9 with TRBJ1-2; 9 bases map to TRBD1. Germline CDR1 SGDLS, CDR2 YYNGEE. The J segment lost 8 bases and the V segment lost 4 bases, leaving 12 bases of the junction unmatched. CDR3 length: 15 residues. DNA of the CDR3: TGTGCCAGCAGCCTAACCCGGGACAGGGTAGACGGCTACACCTTC. It translates to CASSLTRDRVDGYTF.

V and J are TRBV24-1 and TRBJ2-3; D may be TRBD1 or TRBD2 (5 bases each). Germline CDR1 reads KGHDR; CDR2 reads SFDVKD. This CDR3 is 16 amino acids long. Trimming pared 0 bases from V and 1 base from J, leaving 10 bases between. The CDR3 loop is CATSDLPGGGTDTQYF. The CDR3 DNA reads as TGTGCCACCAGTGATTTGCCTGGGGGAGGCACAGATACGCAGTATTTT.

This clonotype was seen more than once but under ten times. The CDR3 protein is CSARELGGWTEAFF. As DNA, the CDR3 is TGCAGTGCTAGAGAACTGGGAGGTTGGACTGAAGCTTTCTTT. The chain uses TRBV20-1 and TRBJ1-1; D is undetermined. CDR1 is DFQATT and CDR2 is SNEGSKA in the germline V gene (reference sequence). The CDR3 spans 14 residues. V lost 0 bases to trimming and J lost 5 bases, with 13 bases between them.

This chain links TRBV10-3 with TRBJ2-1, with D perhaps assigned TRBD1 or TRBD2 (5 bases each). Germline-derived CDR1 and CDR2 are ENHRY and SYGVKD. The V end lost 6 bases, the J end lost 1 base, and 19 bases lay between the germline ends. CDR3 length: 17 amino acids. Here the CDR3 DNA reads TGTGCCATCAGCTCACCGGGGACCAAGGCGTCCTACAATGAGCAGTTCTTC. This codes for CAISSPGTKASYNEQFF.

This clonotype occurred a few times. The chain couples TRBV7-9 to TRBJ2-1; 10 nucleotides align to TRBD2. The CDR3 length is 18 residues. CDR1 is SEHNR and CDR2 is FQNEAQ in the germline V gene (reference sequence). J was trimmed by 1 base and V by 5 bases; bases with no gene match: 11. CDR3 amino acids: CASSPLGSGGPSYNEQFF. The DNA of the CDR3 is TGTGCCAGCAGCCCTCTGGGTAGCGGGGGGCCTTCCTACAATGAGCAGTTCTTC.